This TCR beta chain emerged from a study of blood T cell repertoires in COVID-19. Enrollees, 18 to 89 years old, lived in fewer than 25 US areas. Each participant's cohort was designated according to participant-reported clinical history. Among Cohort 3 donors, those recovered had two negative PCRs, clearance, or symptom resolution. Generated by immunoSEQ multiplex PCR, the TCRdb table keeps only in-frame clones and is missing some. The repertoire has some 170,000 clones, approximately 82% of them found once; the top ten carry approximately 15%. Sequenced sample: PBMCs or T cells enriched from blood (not recorded which). This receptor was obtained from a woman aged 45 to 65 who had recovered from COVID-19.

CDR3 DNA: TGTGCCAGCAGGAGGGACAGAGAAACCGAAAAACTGTTTTTT. Protein product: CASRRDRETEKLFF. The chain couples TRBV7-9 to TRBJ1-4; 7 bases are shared with TRBD1. This CDR3 is 14 amino acids long. The germline CDR1 and CDR2 sequences are SEHNR and FQNEAQ (reference sequence). With 6 bases clipped from V and 8 bases from J, the junction kept 9 bases outside the gene matches.